These T cell receptor beta chains were read from a single sample in a study of T-cell memory formation after mild COVID-19. TCRdb ran MiXCR on the 5' RACE reads and lists one entry per CDR3 protein. The data contain just over 350,000 distinct CDR3 sequences, 14% of them singletons. Input material: PBMCs or a T cell subset sorted from them (not recorded which). Receptor source: a man younger than 30 who had mild COVID-19 (a few samples of this study predate the infection). Cell type and time point are not known. The CDR3 runs from the conserved cysteine through the conserved F or W. Each record gives: CDR3 DNA, CDR3 protein, J gene, V gene, D gene, CDR3 length, clone size. D genes are given only for firm matches. Expanded clones get a size class; other rows say once, few or many, or leave the size out.

DNA: TGTGCCAGCAGCTTATCGCGGACAGGGGGAAGGACTGAAGCTTTCTTT; CDR3: CASSLSRTGGRTEAFF; J: TRBJ1-1; V: TRBV7-6; D: TRBD1; length: 16; size: many
DNA: TGTGCCAGCAGTTACGGCGGGGGCTCCTATGGCTACACCTTC; CDR3: CASSYGGGSYGYTF; J: TRBJ1-2; V: TRBV6-2/TRBV6-3; D: .; length: 14; size: few
DNA: TGCGCCAGCAGCGGGGGGTGGGGGAAGCCCACTGAAGCTTTCTTT; CDR3: CASSGGWGKPTEAFF; J: TRBJ1-1; V: TRBV5-1; D: .; length: 15; size: .
DNA: TGCGCCAGCACCGACAGGGTCCTCTACGAGCAGTACTTC; CDR3: CASTDRVLYEQYF; J: TRBJ2-7; V: TRBV5-1; D: TRBD1; length: 13; size: many
DNA: TGTGCCTGGAGTGTCGTGACGGACGAAAACAATGAGCAGTTCTTC; CDR3: CAWSVVTDENNEQFF; J: TRBJ2-1; V: TRBV30; D: .; length: 15; size: .
DNA: TGCAGTGCTAGAGAAAATCGTTATAACACCGGGGAGCTGTTTTTT; CDR3: CSARENRYNTGELFF; J: TRBJ2-2; V: TRBV20-1; D: .; length: 15; size: few
DNA: TGTGCCAGTAGTTCGGCAGACGGCCTGGGGGGCTACACCTTC; CDR3: CASSSADGLGGYTF; J: TRBJ1-2; V: TRBV19; D: .; length: 14; size: .
DNA: TGCAGTGCGGTAGCGGGGGGATATTATCAAGAGACCCAGTACTTC; CDR3: CSAVAGGYYQETQYF; J: TRBJ2-5; V: TRBV20-1; D: TRBD2; length: 15; size: .
DNA: TGTGCCAGCAGCCTACTCTACGTCCCCTCTGGAAACACCATATATTTT; CDR3: CASSLLYVPSGNTIYF; J: TRBJ1-3; V: TRBV11-2; D: .; length: 16; size: .
DNA: TGCAGTGCTAGAGATTTCCTCACAGATACGCAGTATTTT; CDR3: CSARDFLTDTQYF; J: TRBJ2-3; V: TRBV20-1; D: .; length: 13; size: many
DNA: TGCGCCAGCAGCCAAACTACTCTCCGGGACGGCCGCTACACCTTC; CDR3: CASSQTTLRDGRYTF; J: TRBJ1-2; V: TRBV4-1; D: .; length: 15; size: .
DNA: TGCGCCAGCAGCCAAGTCTCCGGACAGGGGGCTAATGAGCAGTTCTTC; CDR3: CASSQVSGQGANEQFF; J: TRBJ2-1; V: TRBV4-1; D: TRBD1; length: 16; size: few
DNA: TGCGCCAGCAGCCCGACAGGGAGCACAGATACGCAGTATTTT; CDR3: CASSPTGSTDTQYF; J: TRBJ2-3; V: TRBV5-1; D: TRBD1; length: 14; size: few
DNA: TGTGCCAGCAGCCTTACAAGAGGGGGGATACCCTATGGCTACACCTTC; CDR3: CASSLTRGGIPYGYTF; J: TRBJ1-2; V: TRBV7-8; D: .; length: 16; size: many
DNA: TGCGCCAGCAGCGTGGACCCCCGGAGCACTGAAGCTTTCTTT; CDR3: CASSVDPRSTEAFF; J: TRBJ1-1; V: TRBV5-1; D: .; length: 14; size: few
DNA: TGCGCCAGCAGCTTCTCAGGTCCCGGGGAGCTGTTTTTT; CDR3: CASSFSGPGELFF; J: TRBJ2-2; V: TRBV5-1; D: .; length: 13; size: .
DNA: TGTGCCAGCGTCAAGGAAAGGAACACTGAAGCTTTCTTT; CDR3: CASVKERNTEAFF; J: TRBJ1-1; V: TRBV2; D: .; length: 13; size: .
DNA: TGTGCCACAGGAGGGCGGGGGGGCCAATCAGATACGCAGTATTTT; CDR3: CATGGRGGQSDTQYF; J: TRBJ2-3; V: TRBV7-9; D: TRBD2; length: 15; size: .
DNA: TGTGCCAGCTCGACCCCCCCTGGAAACACCATATATTTT; CDR3: CASSTPPGNTIYF; J: TRBJ1-3; V: TRBV18; D: .; length: 13; size: few
DNA: TGTGCCAGCAGCGGGACCCCAGGGCTCGGAAGCGGGGAGCTGTTTTTT; CDR3: CASSGTPGLGSGELFF; J: TRBJ2-2; V: TRBV9; D: .; length: 16; size: .
DNA: TGCAGTGTTAGAACCGTGCCCGGACGGAGCTCTGGAAACACCATATATTTT; CDR3: CSVRTVPGRSSGNTIYF; J: TRBJ1-3; V: TRBV20-1; D: .; length: 17; size: .
DNA: TGTGCCAGCAGTGGGAGGGGATCCCCCTACAATGAGCAGTTCTTC; CDR3: CASSGRGSPYNEQFF; J: TRBJ2-1; V: TRBV6-4; D: .; length: 15; size: .
DNA: TGTGCCAGCAGTTACGGGGGGTCGGCAGATACGCAGTATTTT; CDR3: CASSYGGSADTQYF; J: TRBJ2-3; V: TRBV6-2/TRBV6-3; D: .; length: 14; size: few
DNA: TGTGCCAGCAGCGGGGAACACCTACCCGATCAGCCCCAGCATTTT; CDR3: CASSGEHLPDQPQHF; J: TRBJ1-5; V: TRBV12-3/TRBV12-4; D: .; length: 15; size: few
DNA: TGTGCCAGCTCACCAGAGTTCACTGAAGCTTTCTTT; CDR3: CASSPEFTEAFF; J: TRBJ1-1; V: TRBV18; D: .; length: 12; size: few
DNA: TGCAGCGTTGGGAGTCTCTGGGGAGATCAGCCCCAGCATTTT; CDR3: CSVGSLWGDQPQHF; J: TRBJ1-5; V: TRBV29-1; D: .; length: 14; size: few
DNA: TGCGCCAGCAGCCGGTCAACGGCTAGCGGGGGTGAGACCCAGTACTTC; CDR3: CASSRSTASGGETQYF; J: TRBJ2-5; V: TRBV4-3; D: TRBD2; length: 16; size: many
DNA: TGTGCCAGCAGCTTGGAGGGGGCGAGGTTTCGAGGCTACACCTTC; CDR3: CASSLEGARFRGYTF; J: TRBJ1-2; V: TRBV5-5; D: TRBD1; length: 15; size: .
DNA: TGTGCCAGCAGTTTCATCGGGTTGAACACCGGGGAGCTGTTTTTT; CDR3: CASSFIGLNTGELFF; J: TRBJ2-2; V: TRBV28; D: .; length: 15; size: few
DNA: TGTGCCAGCAGGGACCCCGGTGCCTACGAGCAGTACTTC; CDR3: CASRDPGAYEQYF; J: TRBJ2-7; V: TRBV6-1; D: .; length: 13; size: .
DNA: TGTGCCAGCAGCTTAGTTAGTCCTCTTGGCTACACCTTC; CDR3: CASSLVSPLGYTF; J: TRBJ1-2; V: TRBV7-9; D: .; length: 13; size: .
DNA: TGTGCCAGCACTAAAACAGGGTCGCGGTCCTACGAGCAGTACTTC; CDR3: CASTKTGSRSYEQYF; J: TRBJ2-7; V: TRBV12-3/TRBV12-4; D: .; length: 15; size: many
DNA: TGCGCCAGCAGCATACAGGGTACTGAAGCTTTCTTT; CDR3: CASSIQGTEAFF; J: TRBJ1-1; V: TRBV5-1; D: .; length: 12; size: few
DNA: TGTGCCAGCAGTTATCGGACAGGGGGCGGTAGCTATGGCTACACCTTC; CDR3: CASSYRTGGGSYGYTF; J: TRBJ1-2; V: TRBV6-5; D: TRBD1; length: 16; size: few
DNA: TGTGCCAGCAGCTCCTGGACTAGCGGGAGCTCCTACGAGCAGTACTTC; CDR3: CASSSWTSGSSYEQYF; J: TRBJ2-7; V: TRBV6-5; D: TRBD2; length: 16; size: few
DNA: TGTGCCAGCAGGCCAAAGCGGGGGGAAGCCTACGAGCAGTACTTC; CDR3: CASRPKRGEAYEQYF; J: TRBJ2-7; V: TRBV3-1; D: TRBD2; length: 15; size: few
DNA: TGTGCCAGCAGCGTAGCCGAAAGGGGTGGCTACACCTTC; CDR3: CASSVAERGGYTF; J: TRBJ1-2; V: TRBV9; D: .; length: 13; size: .
DNA: TGTGCCACCAGCCCCGCCGGCCCGCTCAATCAGCCCCAGCATTTT; CDR3: CATSPAGPLNQPQHF; J: TRBJ1-5; V: TRBV24-1; D: .; length: 15; size: .
DNA: TGTGCCACCAGTGATTCCAGAGATTATGGCTACACCTTC; CDR3: CATSDSRDYGYTF; J: TRBJ1-2; V: TRBV24-1; D: .; length: 13; size: .
DNA: TGCGCCAGCAGCCAAGCTGCAGGGGGCGGGTACACTGAAGCTTTCTTT; CDR3: CASSQAAGGGYTEAFF; J: TRBJ1-1; V: TRBV4-3; D: TRBD1; length: 16; size: many
DNA: TGTGCCAGCAGCTTCCCCAGGGGGCAGGGGACTAACACCGGGGAGCTGTTTTTT; CDR3: CASSFPRGQGTNTGELFF; J: TRBJ2-2; V: TRBV7-3; D: TRBD1; length: 18; size: few
DNA: TGCAGTGCTAGATTATCCAGGAACCCTGAAGCTTTCTTT; CDR3: CSARLSRNPEAFF; J: TRBJ1-1; V: TRBV20-1; D: .; length: 13; size: .
DNA: TGTGCCAGCCGTGGGTATAGCAATCAGCCCCAGCATTTT; CDR3: CASRGYSNQPQHF; J: TRBJ1-5; V: TRBV28; D: .; length: 13; size: .
DNA: TGCGCCAGCAGCTCAACAGGGGCGAACACCGGGGAGCTGTTTTTT; CDR3: CASSSTGANTGELFF; J: TRBJ2-2; V: TRBV5-1; D: TRBD1; length: 15; size: few
DNA: TGTGCCAGCAGTTTATCCCTCGGCGGGTTTACGGGAATCCTCTTC; CDR3: CASSLSLGGFTGILF; J: TRBJ2-7; V: TRBV12-3/TRBV12-4; D: .; length: 15; size: few
DNA: TGCAGTGCTAGACTGGGTCAGCCCCAGCATTTT; CDR3: CSARLGQPQHF; J: TRBJ1-5; V: TRBV20-1; D: .; length: 11; size: .